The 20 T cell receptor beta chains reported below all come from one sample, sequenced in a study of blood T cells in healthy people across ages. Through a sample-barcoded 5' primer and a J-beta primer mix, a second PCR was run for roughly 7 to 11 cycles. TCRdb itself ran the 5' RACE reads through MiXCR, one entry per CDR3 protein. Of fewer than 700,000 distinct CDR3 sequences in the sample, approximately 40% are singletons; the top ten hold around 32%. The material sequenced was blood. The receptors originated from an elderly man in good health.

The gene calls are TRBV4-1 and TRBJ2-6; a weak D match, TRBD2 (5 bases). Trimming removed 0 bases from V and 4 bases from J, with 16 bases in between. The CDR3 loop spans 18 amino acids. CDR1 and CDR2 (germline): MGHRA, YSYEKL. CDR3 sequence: CASSQEFQAPGGANVLTF. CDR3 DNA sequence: TGCGCCAGCAGCCAAGAATTCCAGGCCCCGGGGGGGGCCAACGTCCTGACTTTC.

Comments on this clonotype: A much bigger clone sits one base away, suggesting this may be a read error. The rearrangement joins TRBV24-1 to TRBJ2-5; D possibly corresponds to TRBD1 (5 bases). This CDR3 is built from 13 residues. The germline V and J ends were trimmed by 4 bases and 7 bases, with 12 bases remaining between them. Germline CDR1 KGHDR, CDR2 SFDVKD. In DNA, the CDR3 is TGTGCCACCAGTGAGGGTCGCAGGGTGACCCAGTACTTC. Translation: CATSEGRRVTQYF.

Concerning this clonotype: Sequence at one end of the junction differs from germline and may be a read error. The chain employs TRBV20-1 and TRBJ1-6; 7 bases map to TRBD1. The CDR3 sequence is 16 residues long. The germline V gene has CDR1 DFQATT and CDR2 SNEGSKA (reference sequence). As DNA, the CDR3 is TGCAGTGCTAGTGTCCAAGGGACGGACAGGAATTCACCCCCCCACTTT. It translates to CSASVQGTDRNSPPHF.

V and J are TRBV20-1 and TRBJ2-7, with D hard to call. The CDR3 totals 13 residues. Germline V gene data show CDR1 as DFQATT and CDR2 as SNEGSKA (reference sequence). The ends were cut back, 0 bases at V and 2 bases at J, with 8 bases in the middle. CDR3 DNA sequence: TGCAGTGCTAGAGATATTAGTCCCTACGAGCAGTACTTC. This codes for CSARDISPYEQYF.

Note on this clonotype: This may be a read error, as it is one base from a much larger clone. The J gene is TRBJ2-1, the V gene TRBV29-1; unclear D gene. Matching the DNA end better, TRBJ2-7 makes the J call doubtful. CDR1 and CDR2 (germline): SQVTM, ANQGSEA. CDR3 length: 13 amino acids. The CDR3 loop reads CSVEVRSYNEQYF. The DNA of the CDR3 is TGCAGCGTTGAGGTCCGTTCCTACAATGAGCAGTACTTC.

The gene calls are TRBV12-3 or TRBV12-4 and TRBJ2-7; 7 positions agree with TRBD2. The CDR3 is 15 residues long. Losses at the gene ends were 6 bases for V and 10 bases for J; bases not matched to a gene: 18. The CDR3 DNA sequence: TGTGCCAGCAGCGCTAGCGGCCTATTTATGGTGGCCCAGTACTTC. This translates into CASSASGLFMVAQYF.

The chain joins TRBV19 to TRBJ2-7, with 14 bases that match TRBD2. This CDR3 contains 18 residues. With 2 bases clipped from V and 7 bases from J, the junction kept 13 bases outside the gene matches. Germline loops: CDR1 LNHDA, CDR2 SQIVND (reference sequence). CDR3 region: CASSIRGLAGVSRGEQYF. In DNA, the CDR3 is TGTGCCAGTAGTATACGGGGACTAGCGGGAGTAAGTCGCGGAGAGCAGTACTTC.

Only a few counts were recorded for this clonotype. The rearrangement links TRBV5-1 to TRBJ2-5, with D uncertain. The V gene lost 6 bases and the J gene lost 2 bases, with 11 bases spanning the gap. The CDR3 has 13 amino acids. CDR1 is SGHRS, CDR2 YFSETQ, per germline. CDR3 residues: CASTKQPQETQYF. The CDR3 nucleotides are TGCGCCAGCACGAAACAGCCTCAAGAGACCCAGTACTTC. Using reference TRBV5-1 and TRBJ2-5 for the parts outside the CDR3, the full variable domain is KAGVTQTPRYLIKTRGQQVTLSCSPISGHRSVSWYQQTPGQGLQFLFEYFSETQRNKGNFPGRFSGRQFSNSRSEMNVSTLELGDSALYLCASTKQPQETQYFGPGTRLLVL.

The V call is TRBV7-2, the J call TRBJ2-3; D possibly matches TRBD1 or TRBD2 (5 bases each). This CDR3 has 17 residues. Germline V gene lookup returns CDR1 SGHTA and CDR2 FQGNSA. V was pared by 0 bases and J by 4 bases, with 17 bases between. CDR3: CASSLAALRLGADTQYF. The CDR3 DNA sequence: TGTGCCAGCAGCTTAGCCGCCCTTAGGCTGGGGGCAGATACGCAGTATTTT.

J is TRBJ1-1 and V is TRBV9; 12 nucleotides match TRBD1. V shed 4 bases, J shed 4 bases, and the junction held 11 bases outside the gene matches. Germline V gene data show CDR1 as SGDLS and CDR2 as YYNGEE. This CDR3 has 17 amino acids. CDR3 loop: CASSPYRDRGRGTEAFF. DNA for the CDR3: TGTGCCAGCAGCCCCTACCGGGACAGGGGGCGCGGCACTGAAGCTTTCTTT. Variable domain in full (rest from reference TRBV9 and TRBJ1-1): DSGVTQTPKHLITATGQRVTLRCSPRSGDLSVYWYQQSLDQGLQFLIQYYNGEERAKGNILERFSAQQFPDLHSELNLSSLELGDSALYFCASSPYRDRGRGTEAFFGQGTRLTVV.

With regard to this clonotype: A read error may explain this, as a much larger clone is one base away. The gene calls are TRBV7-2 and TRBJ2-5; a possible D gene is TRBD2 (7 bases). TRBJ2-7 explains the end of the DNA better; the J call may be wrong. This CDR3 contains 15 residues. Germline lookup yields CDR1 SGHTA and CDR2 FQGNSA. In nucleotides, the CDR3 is TGTGCCAGCACCGGTCGACGGGGGGCGACCTACGAGCAGTACTTC. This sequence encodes CASTGRRGATYEQYF.

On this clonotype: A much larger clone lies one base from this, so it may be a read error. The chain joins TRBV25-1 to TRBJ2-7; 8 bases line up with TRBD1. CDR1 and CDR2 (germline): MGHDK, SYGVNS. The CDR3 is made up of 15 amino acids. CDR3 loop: CASGETGGTSYEQYF. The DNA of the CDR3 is TGTGCCAGCGGTGAAACAGGGGGGACCTCCTACGAGCAGTACTTC.

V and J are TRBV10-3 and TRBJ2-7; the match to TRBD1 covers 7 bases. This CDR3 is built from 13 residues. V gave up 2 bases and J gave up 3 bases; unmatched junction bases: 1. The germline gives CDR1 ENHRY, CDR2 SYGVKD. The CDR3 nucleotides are TGTGCCATCAGTGAGGGACAGGTCTACGAGCAGTACTTC. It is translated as CAISEGQVYEQYF.

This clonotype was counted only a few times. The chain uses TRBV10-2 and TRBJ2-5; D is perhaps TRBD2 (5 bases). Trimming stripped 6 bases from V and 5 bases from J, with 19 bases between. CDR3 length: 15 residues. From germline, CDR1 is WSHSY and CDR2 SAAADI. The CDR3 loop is CASREVGLAVETQYF. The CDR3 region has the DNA TGCGCCAGCAGGGAGGTCGGACTCGCCGTTGAGACCCAGTACTTC.

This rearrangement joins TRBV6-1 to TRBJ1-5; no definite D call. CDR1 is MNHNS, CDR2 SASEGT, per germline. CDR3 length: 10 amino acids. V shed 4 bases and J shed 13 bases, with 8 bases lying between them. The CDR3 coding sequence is TGTGCCAGCAGTGCCCTCACGCAGCATTTT. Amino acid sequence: CASSALTQHF.

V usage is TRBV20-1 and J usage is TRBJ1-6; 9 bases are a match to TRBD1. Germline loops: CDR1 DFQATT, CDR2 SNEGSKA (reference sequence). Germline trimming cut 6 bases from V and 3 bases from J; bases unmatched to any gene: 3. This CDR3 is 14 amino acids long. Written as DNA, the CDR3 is TGCAGTGCCAAGACAGGGGGCTATAATTCACCCCTCCACTTT. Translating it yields CSAKTGGYNSPLHF.

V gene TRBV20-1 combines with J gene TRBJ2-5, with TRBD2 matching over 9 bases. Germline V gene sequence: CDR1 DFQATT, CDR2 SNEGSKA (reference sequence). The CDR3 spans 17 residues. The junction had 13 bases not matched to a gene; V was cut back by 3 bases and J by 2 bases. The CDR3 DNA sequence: TGCAGTGCTAGTTACCCGGGCGGGAGGGCCGATCAAGAGACCCAGTACTTC. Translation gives CSASYPGGRADQETQYF.

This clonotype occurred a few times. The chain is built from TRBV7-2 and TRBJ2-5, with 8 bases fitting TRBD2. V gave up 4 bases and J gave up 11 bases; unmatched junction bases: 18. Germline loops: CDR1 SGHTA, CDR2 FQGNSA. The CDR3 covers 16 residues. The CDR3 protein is CASSSLWSGRGNEQYF. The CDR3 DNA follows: TGTGCCAGCAGCTCTTTGTGGAGCGGGAGAGGGAATGAGCAGTACTTC.

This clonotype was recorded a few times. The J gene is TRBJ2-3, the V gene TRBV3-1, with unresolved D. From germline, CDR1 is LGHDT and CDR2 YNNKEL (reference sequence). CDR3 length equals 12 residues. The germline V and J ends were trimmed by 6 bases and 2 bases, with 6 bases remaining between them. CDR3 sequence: CASRRNTDTQYF. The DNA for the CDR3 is TGTGCCAGCAGGCGGAACACAGATACGCAGTATTTT.

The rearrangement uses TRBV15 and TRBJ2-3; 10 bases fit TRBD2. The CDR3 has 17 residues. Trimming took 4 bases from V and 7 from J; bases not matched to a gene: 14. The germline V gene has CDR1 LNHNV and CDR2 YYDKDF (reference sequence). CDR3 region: CATSIPASGSLKYTQYF. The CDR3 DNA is TGTGCCACCAGCATCCCGGCTAGCGGGAGTTTAAAATATACGCAGTATTTT.